This T cell receptor (beta chain) was obtained from a study of identical twins. Study-level results: The same donors were not followed; conclusions instead depended on cross-sectional statistical analysis. Zero-insertion findings could be partly confounded by invariant cells (MAIT and iNKT cells). Modelling underestimated the level of out-of-frame TCR alpha sharing observed in monozygotic twins.

The germline V and J ends were trimmed by 2 bases and 3 bases, with 12 bases remaining between them. Germline V CDR1 and CDR2: KGHDR, SFDVKD. CDR3 length equals 16 residues. The table lists this clonotype with a few counts. Its cognate antigen is unknown. TCRdb reprocessed the 5' RACE reads with MiXCR, giving one entry per CDR3 protein. Of about 810,000 distinct CDR3 sequences listed, approximately 13% are singletons. The same sample was also used in a study of yellow fever vaccine responses in identical twins.

Specimen: PBMCs. V is TRBV24-1 and J is TRBJ2-2; TRBD2 might be the D (6 bases). The source is a woman between 18 and 30 years old in good health. The CDR3 nucleotides read TGTGCCACCAGTGATTGGGAGACTAGGGACACCGGGGAGCTGTTTTTT. This gives the protein CATSDWETRDTGELFF.